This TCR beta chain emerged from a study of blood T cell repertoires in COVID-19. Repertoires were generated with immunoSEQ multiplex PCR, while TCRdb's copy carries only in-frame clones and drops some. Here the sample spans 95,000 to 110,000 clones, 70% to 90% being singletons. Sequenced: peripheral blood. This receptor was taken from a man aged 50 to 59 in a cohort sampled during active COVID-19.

CDR3 protein: CASSSTTDFQETQYF. The CDR3 DNA sequence: TGTGCCAGCAGTTCTACTACGGACTTCCAAGAGACCCAGTACTTC. The rearrangement uses TRBV7-9 and TRBJ2-5; TRBD2 is a possible D gene (5 bases). V dropped 6 bases and J dropped 1 base, with 15 bases sitting between them. This CDR3 contains 15 residues. Per germline, CDR1 SEHNR and CDR2 FQNEAQ (reference sequence).